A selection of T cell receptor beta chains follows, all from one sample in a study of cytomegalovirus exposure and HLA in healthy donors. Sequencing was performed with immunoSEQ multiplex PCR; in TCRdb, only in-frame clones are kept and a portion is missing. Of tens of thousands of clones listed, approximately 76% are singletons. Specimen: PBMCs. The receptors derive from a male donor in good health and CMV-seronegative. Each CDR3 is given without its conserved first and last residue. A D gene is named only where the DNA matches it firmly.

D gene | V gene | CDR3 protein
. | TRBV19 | ASSIRLRTASGNTIY
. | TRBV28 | ASSLAGLQETQY
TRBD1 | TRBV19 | ASSMGQGAPLEQF
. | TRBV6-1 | ASNEARPQH
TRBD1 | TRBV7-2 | ASSLGGQLSYEQY
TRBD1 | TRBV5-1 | ASSLANQGAPEQY
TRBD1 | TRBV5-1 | ASSPGGTEIYEQY
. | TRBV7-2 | ASSLRPGDLTDTQY
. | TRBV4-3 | ASSQERLSTNEKLF
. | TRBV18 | ASSPPGGTADTQY
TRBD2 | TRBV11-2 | ASSRTGTSEFYNEQF
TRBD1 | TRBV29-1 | SVEDIKTGGSDTQY
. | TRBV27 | ACRRQDGTGELF
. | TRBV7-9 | ASSSLGGAGSEKLF
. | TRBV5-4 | ASSLESWGRGGYT
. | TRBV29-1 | SAIPRPMNTEAF
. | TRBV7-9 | ASSPQGGVTYEQY
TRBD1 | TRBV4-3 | ASSQDPGGNYGYT
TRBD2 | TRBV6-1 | ASQGTSGIIREQF
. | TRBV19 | ASSRTGSYEQY
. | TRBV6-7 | ASRCDTRKQETQY
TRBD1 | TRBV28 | ASRRFADRVGGYT
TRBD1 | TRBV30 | AWSVGGDREWAF
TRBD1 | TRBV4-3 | ASSQPPGQGREKLF
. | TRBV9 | ASSVEARETQY
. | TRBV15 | ATSRGDILNTEAF
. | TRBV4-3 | ASSRGTRGAQETQY
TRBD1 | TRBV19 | ASSAGTGDTDTQY
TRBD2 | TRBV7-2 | ASSYRGGTPGANVLT
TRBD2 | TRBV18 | ASSPIPSGGGTDTQY
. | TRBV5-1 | ASSLARTAYLNTEAF
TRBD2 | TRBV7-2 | ASSQGLATDTQY
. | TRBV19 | ASSIKGPNTGELF
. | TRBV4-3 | ASSPRHSYNSPLH
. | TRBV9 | ASSVGAAMNTEAF
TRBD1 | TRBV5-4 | ASSLLQGAIAHYT
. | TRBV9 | ASSALQPDRPGYT
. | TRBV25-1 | ASSESVPKETQY
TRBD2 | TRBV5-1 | ASRDELAGKGADTQY
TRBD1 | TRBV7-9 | ASSDRVPNYGYT
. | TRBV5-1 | ASSLAGDNSPLH
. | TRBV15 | ATSRDGLRDEQY
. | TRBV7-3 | ASSLRQVTEAF
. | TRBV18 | ASWMGLSGNTIY
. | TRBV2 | ASSPTGTEAF
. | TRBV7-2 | ASSSGGKGYT
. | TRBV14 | ASRQVDNSPLH
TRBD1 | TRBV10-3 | AISELGQGNEQF
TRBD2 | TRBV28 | ASSRVAGGRGTQY
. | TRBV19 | ASSIRGFYGYT
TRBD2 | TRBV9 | ASSVTGGPGETQY
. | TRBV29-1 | SVGRRGLINEQF
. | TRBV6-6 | ASSYSPGLNTEAF
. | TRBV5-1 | ASSPSDRQLAYEQY
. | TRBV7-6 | ASSLRARNYEQY
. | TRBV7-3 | ASSLNPLSGGGYT
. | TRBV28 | ASRGDTGELF
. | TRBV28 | ASSLLTQGRETQY
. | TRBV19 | ASRMEPLSNQPQH
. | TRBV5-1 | ASSTSGVDVYT